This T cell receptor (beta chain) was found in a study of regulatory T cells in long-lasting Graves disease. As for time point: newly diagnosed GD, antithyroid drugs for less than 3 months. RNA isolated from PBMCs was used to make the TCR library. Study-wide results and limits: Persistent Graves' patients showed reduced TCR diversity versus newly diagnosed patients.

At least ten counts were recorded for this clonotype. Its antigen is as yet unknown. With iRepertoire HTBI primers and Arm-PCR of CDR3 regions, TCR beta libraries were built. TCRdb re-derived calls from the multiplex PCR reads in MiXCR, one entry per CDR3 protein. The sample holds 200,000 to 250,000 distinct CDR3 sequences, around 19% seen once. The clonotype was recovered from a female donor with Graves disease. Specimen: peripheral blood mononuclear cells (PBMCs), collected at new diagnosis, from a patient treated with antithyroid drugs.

The CDR3 spells CASSSRLAGYNEQFF. DNA of the CDR3: TGTGCCAGCAGCTCGCGACTAGCGGGGTACAATGAGCAGTTCTTC. V is TRBV7-9 and J is TRBJ2-1, with TRBD2 matching 11 bases. With 4 bases clipped from V and 4 bases from J, the junction kept 3 bases outside the gene matches. The CDR3 extends over 15 amino acids. CDR1 is SEHNR and CDR2 is FQNEAQ in the germline V gene (reference sequence).